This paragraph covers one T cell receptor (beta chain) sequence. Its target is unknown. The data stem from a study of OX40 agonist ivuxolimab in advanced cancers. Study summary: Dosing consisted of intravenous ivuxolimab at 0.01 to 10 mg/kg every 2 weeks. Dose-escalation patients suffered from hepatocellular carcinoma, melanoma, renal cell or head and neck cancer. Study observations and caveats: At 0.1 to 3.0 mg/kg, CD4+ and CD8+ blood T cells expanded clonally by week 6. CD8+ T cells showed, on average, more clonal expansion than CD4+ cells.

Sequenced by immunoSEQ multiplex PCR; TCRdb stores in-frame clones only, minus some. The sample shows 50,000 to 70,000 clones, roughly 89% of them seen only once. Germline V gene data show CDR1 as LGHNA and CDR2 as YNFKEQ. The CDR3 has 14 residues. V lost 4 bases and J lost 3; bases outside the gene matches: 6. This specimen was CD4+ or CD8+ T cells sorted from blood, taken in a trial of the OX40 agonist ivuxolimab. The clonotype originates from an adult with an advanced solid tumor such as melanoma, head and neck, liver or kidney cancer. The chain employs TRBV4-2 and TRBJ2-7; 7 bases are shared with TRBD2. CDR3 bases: TGTGCCAGCAGCCGCAGCGGGACCCTCTACGAGCAGTACTTC. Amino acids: CASSRSGTLYEQYF.